These T cell receptor beta chains were read from a single sample in a study of cytomegalovirus exposure and HLA in healthy donors. The repertoire was sequenced with immunoSEQ multiplex PCR; TCRdb's copy has only in-frame clones and lacks some. The data show 100,000 to 150,000 clones, roughly 80% seen once. Source material: PBMCs. Receptors originate from an older woman in good health and CMV-seronegative. The CDR3 runs from the conserved cysteine through the conserved F or W. The order of the fields is J gene, V gene, clone size, D gene, CDR3 protein, CDR3 DNA. The D gene is left open where the match is weak. Some rows have no size entry. The others give once, few or many, or a class for an expanded clone.

>TRBJ1-1|TRBV21-1|-|-
CASSKREEGASGTEAFF
TGTGCCAGCAGCAAGAGGGAAGAGGGGGCGAGCGGCACTGAAGCTTTCTTT
>TRBJ2-1|TRBV18|-|TRBD2
CASSQGTSGTYNEQFF
TGTGCCAGCTCACAAGGGACTAGCGGGACCTACAATGAGCAGTTCTTC
>TRBJ2-7|TRBV5-6|-|-
CASSLTGFYEQYF
TGTGCCAGCAGCTTGACAGGATTCTACGAGCAGTACTTC
>TRBJ2-1|TRBV9|-|TRBD2
CASSGYQIAGGPHNEQFF
TGTGCCAGCAGCGGATACCAGATAGCGGGAGGGCCTCACAATGAGCAGTTCTTC
>TRBJ2-7|TRBV27|-|-
CASSLLGASNEQYF
TGTGCCAGCAGTTTATTGGGGGCCTCGAACGAGCAGTACTTC
>TRBJ1-5|TRBV5-1|-|TRBD1
CASSFGTGDSNQPQHF
TGCGCCAGCAGCTTCGGGACAGGGGATAGCAATCAGCCCCAGCATTTT
>TRBJ1-2|TRBV5-1|-|TRBD1
CASSHGVGQRLEGYTF
TGCGCCAGCAGCCACGGGGTGGGACAGCGGTTGGAAGGCTACACCTTC
>TRBJ1-4|TRBV7-9|-|-
CASTQVNEKLFF
TGTGCCAGCACCCAGGTTAATGAAAAACTGTTTTTT
>TRBJ2-7|TRBV19|-|TRBD1
CASSTRDRGAYEQYF
TGTGCCAGTAGTACTCGGGACAGGGGAGCCTACGAGCAGTACTTC
>TRBJ2-7|TRBV5-6|-|-
CASSLRGAKSYEQYF
TGTGCCAGCAGCTTGCGGGGTGCCAAGTCCTACGAGCAGTACTTC
>TRBJ2-3|TRBV27|-|TRBD1
CASSFWDRVGTQYF
TGTGCCAGCAGTTTCTGGGACAGGGTCGGTACGCAGTATTTT
>TRBJ2-7|TRBV6-6|-|-
CASNGRARGDEQYF
TGTGCCAGCAATGGACGTGCCAGGGGGGACGAGCAGTACTTC
>TRBJ2-7|TRBV23-1|once|-
CASSQTDSYEQYF
TGCGCCAGCAGTCAAACAGACTCCTACGAGCAGTACTTC
>TRBJ2-2|TRBV19|-|TRBD2
CASEVPAGLVSTGELFF
TGTGCCAGTGAAGTACCCGCCGGACTAGTCAGCACCGGGGAGCTGTTTTTT
>TRBJ1-5|TRBV28|-|-
CASSSWTEKRDQPQHF
TGTGCCAGCAGTTCTTGGACAGAAAAAAGAGATCAGCCCCAGCATTTT
>TRBJ1-4|TRBV30|-|-
CAWTWGTDRFF
TGTGCCTGGACCTGGGGGACGGACAGGTTTTTT
>TRBJ2-1|TRBV5-4|few|-
CASSLRSSSYNEQFF
TGTGCCAGCAGCTTGCGGTCGAGCTCCTACAATGAGCAGTTCTTC
>TRBJ2-5|TRBV10-3|-|-
CAISDPKSETQYF
TGTGCCATCAGTGACCCAAAAAGCGAGACCCAGTACTTC
>TRBJ2-7|TRBV11-2|-|-
CASSLPAYEQYF
TGTGCCAGCAGCTTACCCGCCTACGAGCAGTACTTC
>TRBJ2-2|TRBV28|-|TRBD1
CASSLGTGQNLRELFF
TGTGCCAGCAGTTTGGGGACGGGACAGAATCTGCGGGAGCTGTTTTTT
>TRBJ1-2|TRBV10-2|-|-
CASSERGGGYTF
TGCGCCAGCAGTGAACGGGGAGGTGGCTACACCTTC
>TRBJ1-1|TRBV5-5|-|-
CASSTASPGMNTEAFF
TGTGCCAGCAGCACAGCCTCCCCGGGGATGAACACTGAAGCTTTCTTT
>TRBJ2-1|TRBV7-9|-|TRBD2
CASRPQRGGLNEQFF
TGTGCCAGCAGGCCTCAGCGGGGGGGCTTGAATGAGCAGTTCTTC
>TRBJ2-1|TRBV5-1|-|TRBD2
CASSSTRLSGTYYNEQFF
TGCGCCAGCAGCTCGACGCGATTAAGCGGGACCTACTACAATGAGCAGTTCTTC
>TRBJ1-5|TRBV11-2|few|-
CASGPRTRGNQPQHF
TGTGCCAGCGGCCCCCGGACAAGGGGGAATCAGCCCCAGCATTTT
>TRBJ1-6|TRBV9|-|TRBD1
CASSVGDRDNSPLHF
TGTGCCAGCAGCGTAGGGGACAGGGATAATTCACCCCTCCACTTT
>TRBJ2-7|TRBV28|-|TRBD2
CASSPRGAVRYEQYF
TGTGCCAGCAGCCCGCGGGGGGCCGTCCGGTACGAGCAGTACTTC
>TRBJ2-1|TRBV2|-|-
CASSELGDEQFF
TGTGCCAGCAGTGAATTGGGCGATGAGCAGTTCTTC
>TRBJ2-2|TRBV5-6|-|TRBD2
CASSLTGGARTGELFF
TGTGCCAGCAGCTTAACCGGGGGGGCACGCACCGGGGAGCTGTTTTTT
>TRBJ1-4|TRBV25-1|-|TRBD1
CASSELQGVGEKLFF
TGTGCCAGCAGTGAACTACAGGGGGTTGGGGAAAAACTGTTTTTT
>TRBJ2-7|TRBV29-1|-|-
CSVEGGTAHEQYF
TGCAGCGTGGAAGGGGGGACTGCCCACGAGCAGTACTTC
>TRBJ2-5|TRBV2|-|TRBD1
CASYRGLETQYF
TGTGCCAGCTACAGGGGGCTGGAGACCCAGTACTTC
>TRBJ1-3|TRBV9|few|-
CASSVGPERGTIYF
TGTGCCAGCAGCGTAGGCCCCGAAAGGGGCACCATATATTTT
>TRBJ1-1|TRBV7-9|once|-
CASGLRRNTEAFF
TGTGCCAGCGGTCTGCGGAGGAACACTGAAGCTTTCTTT
>TRBJ2-7|TRBV28|few|TRBD1
CASIPTGPPYEQYF
TGTGCCAGCATTCCGACAGGGCCTCCCTACGAGCAGTACTTC
>TRBJ1-1|TRBV9|-|TRBD1
CASSIRDRGRTEAFF
TGTGCCAGCAGCATACGTGACAGGGGAAGGACTGAAGCTTTCTTT
>TRBJ1-4|TRBV7-2|-|TRBD1
CASSRDRGNEKLFF
TGTGCCAGCAGCCGGGACAGGGGGAATGAAAAACTGTTTTTT
>TRBJ2-5|TRBV9|few|TRBD1
CASSQWTGGETQYF
TGTGCCAGCAGCCAGTGGACAGGGGGGGAGACCCAGTACTTC
>TRBJ2-7|TRBV5-1|-|TRBD1
CASSLLGTGPYEQYF
TGCGCCAGCAGCTTGCTGGGGACAGGCCCCTACGAGCAGTACTTC
>TRBJ2-3|TRBV27|-|-
CASSDRSRDTQYF
TGTGCCAGCAGTGACAGGTCCAGGGATACGCAGTATTTT
>TRBJ1-5|TRBV19|-|-
CASSPNHNQPQHF
TGTGCCAGTAGTCCTAATCATAATCAGCCCCAGCATTTT
>TRBJ1-1|TRBV6-1|few|-
CASSEGGVEAFF
TGTGCCAGCAGTGAAGGGGGGGTTGAAGCTTTCTTT
>TRBJ1-1|TRBV10-3|few|TRBD1
CAIRQGEWVNTEAFF
TGTGCCATCAGGCAGGGGGAGTGGGTGAACACTGAAGCTTTCTTT
>TRBJ2-7|TRBV7-3|-|TRBD2
CASSLGATSGEQYF
TGTGCCAGCAGCTTGGGGGCGACTAGCGGCGAGCAGTACTTC
>TRBJ2-3|TRBV5-1|-|TRBD1
CASSLAGTGGDTQYF
TGCGCCAGCAGCTTGGCCGGGACAGGTGGGGATACGCAGTATTTT
>TRBJ2-4|TRBV5-4|-|-
CASSWGGADIQYF
TGTGCCAGCAGCTGGGGCGGGGCAGACATTCAGTACTTC
>TRBJ2-1|TRBV9|few|TRBD2
CASSVVRTSGVSEQFF
TGTGCCAGCAGCGTAGTGCGGACTAGCGGGGTCAGTGAGCAGTTCTTC
>TRBJ1-2|TRBV7-3|few|-
CASSLSPEGYGYTF
TGTGCCAGCAGCTTAAGCCCGGAGGGCTATGGCTACACCTTC
>TRBJ2-4|TRBV15|-|TRBD2
CATVGGLGNIQYF
TGTGCCACCGTCGGGGGGTTGGGAAACATTCAGTACTTC
>TRBJ2-2|TRBV27|-|TRBD2
CASSSPGLAGVRSTGELFF
TGTGCCAGCAGTTCACCGGGACTAGCGGGAGTTCGCAGCACCGGGGAGCTGTTTTTT
>TRBJ2-7|TRBV6-1|-|TRBD1
CASSERGLDGAYEQYF
TGTGCCAGCAGTGAGAGGGGGCTAGACGGGGCCTACGAGCAGTACTTC
>TRBJ2-3|TRBV5-1|-|TRBD2
CASSRLAGNADTQYF
TGCGCCAGCTCCCGACTAGCGGGAAACGCAGATACGCAGTATTTT